Listed below are T cell receptor beta chains from one sample, sequenced in a study of PD-L1 blockade in urothelial cancer. TCRdb's copy holds only in-frame clones and misses some; the assay was immunoSEQ multiplex PCR. Here the sample spans about 95,000 clones, about nine tenths being singletons. The specimen was PBMCs, collected around atezolizumab (anti-PD-L1) treatment. Receptor source: a man aged 55 to 70 with urothelial cancer. Each CDR3 is given with its conserved first and last residue.

TRBJ2-7 TRBV27 CASGLMWGGYEQYF
TRBJ1-4 TRBV5-1 CASSLTTGKDEKLFF
TRBJ2-7 TRBV5-4 CASSPSGSSYEQYF
TRBJ2-5 TRBV5-1 CASSQQETQYF
TRBJ2-2 TRBV27 CASSPTGLAKNTGELFF
TRBJ1-2 TRBV19 CASSISVYGYTF
TRBJ2-3 TRBV4-1 CASSQLAGDTDTQYF
TRBJ2-1 TRBV7-7 CASSLAGPFNEQFF
TRBJ2-2 TRBV4-3 CASSPPLSGANTGELFF
TRBJ1-6 TRBV18 CASSPLEDSNSPLHF
TRBJ2-5 TRBV9 CASSAPRRASGGAVQETQYF
TRBJ2-7 TRBV5-1 CASSYRVGDEQYF
TRBJ2-3 TRBV18 CASSPPWGLAGATDTQYF
TRBJ2-7 TRBV11-2 CASSLGTDYEQYF
TRBJ1-2 TRBV4-1 CASSQGDQAYYGYTF
TRBJ1-3 TRBV4-3 CASSQDRGAGNTIYF
TRBJ1-6 TRBV7-6 CASSLGGGFNSPLHF
TRBJ2-7 TRBV7-8 CASSSGGEQYF
TRBJ1-2 TRBV7-2 CASSLHGERGYTF
TRBJ2-3 TRBV6-6 CASSPEHTGDTQYF
TRBJ2-5 TRBV4-2 CASSQESYGTSGVETQYF
TRBJ2-1 TRBV27 CASGGILSMTNEQFF
TRBJ2-4 TRBV10-2 CASGWDSKNIQYF